The present entry profiles one T cell receptor beta chain with its context. Its antigen has not been determined. Qualities for individual bases were not recorded, and no much larger clone is one base off. TCRbeta CDR3 regions were amplified from genomic DNA by means of the immunoSEQ Assay, a bias-controlled multiplex PCR. In the paper's pipeline: Nucleated cell counts per sample were estimated from amplification of reference gene primers within the assay. To quantify the absolute abundance of each unique TCRbeta CDR3 rearrangement, sequence reads were collapsed and filtered. Productive Simpson clonality was computed per sample as the square root of Simpson's diversity index over productive rearrangements. TCRdb re-hosts the immuneACCESS table, in-frame sequences only. Its copies lack some clones; in the studies checked, an unresolved V gene accounts for under half of them, and the cause for the rest is not known. V, J and clone size were drawn from that table, and D and trimming were deduced from the DNA. The sample contains about 200,000 clones, roughly 77% of them found a single time. Approximately 6% of the sample lies in the top ten.

The data belong to a study of blood T cell repertoires in COVID-19 (dated by TCRdb to 2018 to 2020). Notes on the research overall: Samples from collaborators originated in the United States, Italy and Spain and spanned both the acute and convalescent phases of COVID-19. Where available, HLA class I and class II types were taken from metadata supplied by the sample provider and were not determined by assay-based typing. The repertoires were released in a freely available public database meant as a resource for research on the immune response to SARS-CoV-2. The dataset comprised deeply sampled blood TCRbeta repertoires from subjects exposed to, actively infected with, or recovered from COVID-19. The material from the prospective study consisted of cDNA or gDNA derived from T cells, B-cell-depleted T cells, or PBMCs. The samples were drawn from the first 160 participants of the ongoing ImmuneRACE study and from more than 1,000 subjects provided by 6 global collaborators. Sample metadata almost always included a de-identified subject ID, COVID-19 status, age in years and sex. Points the paper makes about the study in general: Clinical and demographic metadata were provided uncurated, with the amount varying by source and participant.

V loses 6 bases of germline sequence and J loses 5 bases, and the interval between the two ends is 17 bases. The CDR3 has 16 amino acids, counting the end cysteine and phenylalanine. Of all the DNA, just the CDR3 is kept, 48 bases in frame from base 1. The germline V gene encodes CDR1 SNHLY and CDR2 FYNNEI. In Seattle, one collaborating source enrolled patients while the infection was active and tracked those patients longitudinally over the course of disease. The collaborating institutions used their own protocols to collect whole blood in K2EDTA tubes. Collaborator samples were shipped for TCRbeta analysis as frozen whole blood, isolated PBMCs, or DNA extracted from either sample type.

The sample taken for sequencing was peripheral blood. The sequence derives from a middle-aged woman with COVID-19, enrolled during active disease. The rearrangement joined TRBV2 to TRBJ1-6, with TRBD1 perhaps the D gene, on 6 matching bases. The nucleotide sequence reads TGTGCCAGCAGCACGCGGGGGGCTTTAAATAATTCACCCCTCCACTTT. This encodes CASSTRGALNNSPLHF.